This TCR beta chain was sequenced during a study of T cells in localized non-small cell lung cancer (dated by TCRdb to 2018 to 2020). For context, the study as a whole: The study examined T cell repertoires in approximately 240 patients with early-stage NSCLC and compared tumors with uninvolved tumor-adjacent lungs. The cohort was made up of 200 to 250 treatment-naive NSCLC patients whose localized lung tumors had been resected. The mean age of the NSCLC patients was around 65 years, with approximately 130 men and around 99 women. The research as a whole found: Uninvolved tumor-adjacent lung showed the highest T cell clonality, higher than tumor, which suggests more focused antigenic responses in the adjacent lung. Because the study design was exploratory, TCR variables were selected using unadjusted p-values without false-discovery rate correction. Higher T cell density in blood was associated with longer overall survival, whereas higher clonality in adjacent lung was associated with shorter survival. A median of about 53 of the top 100 tumor clones were detected in paired uninvolved adjacent lung, and under 30 of these tumor clones were also found among the top 100 clones of the paired uninvolved adjacent lung. Because multi-region tumor sequencing was not performed, intratumor heterogeneity could not be ruled out.

A word on this clone: Its antigen is not yet known. The input lacks base qualities; no much larger clone sits a single base away.

TCR beta CDR3 regions were sequenced from DNA using the immunoSEQ Assay. For the original study's pipeline: To compute T cell density, TCR beta template counts were normalized to usable DNA, which was estimated by amplifying housekeeping genes. Using the preseqR package, richness was estimated by extrapolating to 120,000 templates for tissue samples and 400,000 templates for PBMC samples. Clonality was taken to be one minus Pielou's evenness. Tissue-enriched TCRs were identified through differential abundance testing performed on productive amino-acid clonotypes, with a minimum total count of 5 and an alpha of 0.1. The Jaccard Index and the Morisita Overlap Index were used to quantify repertoire overlap between compartments. GLIPH clustered TCR beta CDR3s with public tetramer-defined viral CDR3s; viral motifs required at least three viral sequences plus V-gene enrichment. TCRdb obtained this table from immuneACCESS and retained in-frame rearrangements with V and J assigned. These tables miss some clones; where compared with another copy, unresolved V genes account for less than half of the shortfall, and the remainder is unexplained. D and trimming were read from the DNA, whereas the V and J calls and clone size are those reported in that table. Within this sample are approximately 83,000 clones, with approximately 90% of them counted one time only. 20% to 25% of the sample is held by the ten biggest clonotypes.

At diagnosis, peripheral blood, uninvolved tumor-adjacent lung and tumor were collected and stored as a combination of fresh-frozen and FFPE material. For TCR repertoire profiling, blood samples were analyzed as peripheral blood mononuclear cells. CDR1 MNHEY and CDR2 SMNVEV were looked up in the germline V gene (reference sequence). CDR3 length: 14 amino acids, cysteine to phenylalanine. Of all the DNA, just the CDR3 is kept, 42 bases in frame from base 1. V has 10 bases trimmed and J has 2 bases trimmed; junction bases matching no gene number 8. This sample comprised peripheral blood, obtained before any cancer treatment. The rearranged chain carries TRBV27 and TRBJ1-2; 9 junctional bases match TRBD1. This receptor was identified in a woman aged 40-69 years with stage I squamous cell lung carcinoma. The DNA reads TGTGCCACCTCAAGGGGGACAGGGAACTATGGCTACACCTTC. Translated, it reads CATSRGTGNYGYTF.